This T cell receptor beta chain was sequenced for a study of TIL therapy for anti-PD-1-resistant metastatic lung cancer. Study at large: A handful of tumors were EGFR-mutant and two were ALK-rearranged.

Study-level points and caveats: The cohort had more treatment-naive, never-smoker and oncogene-addicted patients than typical.

This was the immunoSEQ v3 assay. This table comes from immunoSEQ multiplex PCR, and its TCRdb copy is limited to in-frame clones, with some not included. Of some 90,000 clones listed, about 71% are singletons. Time point reported: pre-treatment sample, taken before nivolumab and TIL therapy. Pleural nodules or supraclavicular lymph nodes made up most of the excised metastases sampled. The germline CDR1 and CDR2 sequences are SQVTM and ANQGSEA. The V end was cut by 6 bases, the J end by 0 bases, with 13 bases between. The CDR3 has 14 amino acids. Worth noting for this clone: Its antigen is currently unknown.

This clonotype was obtained from a person aged 25 to 79 with non-small cell lung cancer. The sample consisted of tumor tissue, taken at baseline. V is TRBV29-1 and J is TRBJ2-3; D uncertain. The CDR3: CSVTGPASTDTQYF. The CDR3 nucleotides are TGCAGCGTAACGGGTCCGGCTAGCACAGATACGCAGTATTTT.